These 31 T cell receptor beta chains were sequenced from one sample in a study of human T cells and chemical hapten exposure. The sample's time point: pre-sensitization, week 0. Treatment in this sample: therapeutic diphenylcyclopropenone sensitization with weekly scalp DPC. TCRdb re-called the RACE reads through MiXCR, storing one row per CDR3 protein. The data contain around 56,000 distinct CDR3 sequences, roughly 10% of them singletons. This sample comprised whole blood, obtained in connection with sensitization to the hapten diphenylcyclopropenone (DPC). These TCRs come from a man in his forties or fifties with alopecia areata. Some clones in this sample may be carry-over from other donors' samples.

V is TRBV27 and J is TRBJ2-2; tentatively, D is TRBD1 (5 bases). Deletions cut 3 bases from V and 6 bases from J, with 11 bases between. CDR3 length equals 14 residues. The V gene's germline CDR1 is MNHEY and CDR2 SMNVEV (reference sequence). The CDR3 DNA reads TGTGCCAGCAGTTTGACGACAGAGCCCGGGGAGCTGTTTTTT. Translating gives CASSLTTEPGELFF.

This clonotype came up a few times. V gene TRBV20-1 combines with J gene TRBJ2-3, with 15 bases that match TRBD2. The germline V gene encodes CDR1 DFQATT and CDR2 SNEGSKA (reference sequence). V lost 5 bases and J lost 2; bases outside the gene matches: 5. The CDR3 is 16 residues long. The CDR3 DNA sequence: TGCAGTGCTTCCCGGACTAGCGGGAGGGCCACAGATACGCAGTATTTT. It is translated as CSASRTSGRATDTQYF.

V usage is TRBV18 and J usage is TRBJ2-5; D gene ambiguous. V was pared by 3 bases and J by 1 base, with 9 bases between. This CDR3 region has 14 residues. Germline-derived CDR1 and CDR2 are KGHSH and LQKENI. Written as DNA, the CDR3 is TGTGCCAGCTCACCCTGGGAAGTCCAAGAGACCCAGTACTTC. This sequence encodes CASSPWEVQETQYF.

This clonotype came up a few times. The chain couples TRBV28 to TRBJ2-5, with D possibly matching TRBD2 (5 bases). The V end was cut by 7 bases, the J end by 10 bases, with 19 bases between. The CDR3 has 13 amino acids. CDR1 is MDHEN and CDR2 is SYDVKM in the germline V gene. The CDR3 nucleotides read TGTGCCAGCACCCGTACTACCCCCCGGGACCAGTACTTC. Translation: CASTRTTPRDQYF.

The table lists this clonotype with a few counts. The chain combines TRBV9 with TRBJ2-2; 11 bases map to TRBD2. CDR1 SGDLS and CDR2 YYNGEE come from the germline V gene. The CDR3 is made up of 16 amino acids. V shed 4 bases, J shed 5 bases, and the junction held 7 bases outside the gene matches. The CDR3 DNA reads TGTGCCAGCAGCCCCCATAGCGGGAGGGTAACCGGGGAGCTGTTTTTT. Its protein is CASSPHSGRVTGELFF.

The sample holds many counts of this clonotype. V and J are TRBV20-1 and TRBJ2-7, with TRBD2 identical over 7 bases. V lost 3 bases to trimming and J lost 4 bases; unmatched junction nucleotides: 3. Germline CDR1 DFQATT, CDR2 SNEGSKA (reference sequence). The CDR3 covers 12 residues. CDR3 bases: TGCAGTGCTAGGATCGGGGGGTACGAGCAGTACTTC. This sequence encodes CSARIGGYEQYF.

The V and J genes are TRBV3-1 and TRBJ2-1, with 11 bases aligning to TRBD2. V shed 2 bases, J shed 6 bases, and the junction held 12 bases outside the gene matches. The CDR3 is 18 residues long. Germline V gene lookup returns CDR1 LGHDT and CDR2 YNNKEL (reference sequence). The CDR3 region has the DNA TGTGCCAGCAGCCAACCCACGGTAGCGGGAGGGCGGGGCAATGAGCAGTTCTTC. It specifies CASSQPTVAGGRGNEQFF.

The chain combines TRBV5-1 with TRBJ2-5; D call uncertain. The CDR3 loop spans 12 amino acids. With 1 base removed from V and 5 bases from J, the gap between germline ends came to 6 bases. Germline V gene sequence: CDR1 SGHRS, CDR2 YFSETQ. The CDR3 protein is CASSLPKETQYF. The DNA of the CDR3 is TGCGCCAGCAGCTTGCCCAAGGAGACCCAGTACTTC.

This clonotype was counted only a few times. The J gene is TRBJ2-1, the V gene TRBV24-1, with D hard to call. Germline assignment: CDR1 KGHDR and CDR2 SFDVKD. The CDR3 is made up of 15 amino acids. The V end was cut by 4 bases, the J end by 1 base, with 10 bases between. CDR3 DNA sequence: TGTGCCACCAGTGAACATCCCGGATCCTACAATGAGCAGTTCTTC. Translated: CATSEHPGSYNEQFF.

This clonotype was observed a few times. The genes are TRBV7-3 and TRBJ2-5; 8 bases are shared with TRBD2. Germline CDR1 and CDR2: SGHTA and FQGTGA. The V gene end was trimmed by 5 bases and the J gene end by 5 bases; junction bases not matched to a gene: 10. This CDR3 has 15 residues. In DNA form, the CDR3 reads TGTGCCAGCAGCCCCCGCCGAGCGGGAGTTGAGACCCAGTACTTC. Protein: CASSPRRAGVETQYF.

The sample holds many counts of this clonotype. The rearrangement links TRBV5-1 to TRBJ1-1; D is undetermined. V gave up 2 bases and J gave up 6 bases, with 11 bases separating them. The CDR3 sequence is 13 residues long. CDR1 and CDR2 (germline): SGHRS, YFSETQ. CDR3 sequence reads: CASSLPPWAEAFF. CDR3 DNA: TGCGCCAGCAGCTTACCGCCGTGGGCTGAAGCTTTCTTT.

The V and J genes are TRBV7-8 and TRBJ2-5, with D maybe TRBD1 (6 bases). The ends were cut back, 5 bases at V and 5 bases at J, with 15 bases in the middle. Germline V gives CDR1 SGHVS, CDR2 FQNEAQ. The CDR3 totals 14 residues. The CDR3 is CASSVLDSRETQYF. The DNA of the CDR3 is TGTGCCAGCAGCGTTTTGGACAGTCGGGAGACCCAGTACTTC.

This clonotype was counted a few times. Here the CDR3 reads CSVPTGSYEQYF. The DNA for the CDR3 is TGCAGTGTTCCGACAGGGTCCTACGAGCAGTACTTC. The V call is TRBV20-1, the J call TRBJ2-7; 7 positions agree with TRBD1. Germline trimming cut 7 bases from V and 1 base from J; bases unmatched to any gene: 4. The CDR3 is 12 amino acids. The germline CDR1 and CDR2 sequences are DFQATT and SNEGSKA (reference sequence).

The gene calls are TRBV18 and TRBJ2-7, with D perhaps TRBD2 (5 bases). Trimming left V 1 base short and J 6 bases short, with 13 bases between. The CDR3 loop spans 14 amino acids. From germline, CDR1 is KGHSH and CDR2 LQKENI. CDR3: CASSPLVAAGEQYF. CDR3 in DNA: TGTGCCAGCTCACCACTTGTGGCCGCGGGCGAGCAGTACTTC.

Of note for this clonotype: The junction differs from germline at one of its ends, possibly a read error. J is TRBJ1-1 and V is TRBV28, with D possibly TRBD1 on 6 matching bases. The germline V gene encodes CDR1 MDHEN and CDR2 SYDVKM. This CDR3 has 13 amino acids. The CDR3 DNA reads as TGTGCCGTTACGACAGGTAGGAACGCTGAAGCTTTCTTT. As protein: CAVTTGRNAEAFF.

The CDR3 protein is CSAPLRERTDTQYF. CDR3 in DNA: TGCAGTGCCCCTCTGCGGGAGCGCACAGATACGCAGTATTTT. The chain has TRBV20-1 and TRBJ2-3, with 7 bases fitting TRBD2. The CDR3 spans 14 residues. The trim removed 6 bases at V and 1 base at J, leaving 7 bases unmatched. From germline, CDR1 is DFQATT and CDR2 SNEGSKA (reference sequence).

The chain links TRBV7-8 to TRBJ1-2, with D perhaps matching TRBD1 (6 bases). Trimming shortened V by 1 base and J by 11 bases, and 11 bases separated the two germline ends. This CDR3 spans 12 amino acids. The germline V gene has CDR1 SGHVS and CDR2 FQNEAQ. Here the CDR3 DNA reads TGTGCCAGCAGCTTAGTTGGGGGCGCTTACACCTTC. Translated: CASSLVGGAYTF.

V is TRBV6-1 and J is TRBJ2-3; D may be TRBD1 (6 bases). The CDR3 consists of 15 residues. CDR1 MNHNS and CDR2 SASEGT come from the germline V gene. V lost 2 bases to trimming and J lost 4 bases, with 13 bases between them. CDR3 amino acids: CASSEPGETSDTQYF. DNA of the CDR3: TGTGCCAGCAGTGAACCAGGGGAGACGTCAGATACGCAGTATTTT.

This clonotype has only a few counts. The chain carries TRBV20-1 and TRBJ2-7, with 10 positions matching TRBD2. V trimming: 4 bases; J trimming: 4 bases; junction bases outside the gene matches: 10. This CDR3 has 15 residues. Germline V gene lookup returns CDR1 DFQATT and CDR2 SNEGSKA (reference sequence). CDR3 DNA: TGCAGTGCTACCCGAGCGGGAGGGCCTTTGTACGAGCAGTACTTC. Residues: CSATRAGGPLYEQYF.

This clonotype was detected ten times or more. The rearrangement uses TRBV19 and TRBJ2-3; TRBD2 agrees at 9 bases. V dropped 6 bases and J dropped 5; count of bases not matched to a gene: 0. Per the germline V gene, CDR1 is LNHDA and CDR2 is SQIVND (reference sequence). This CDR3 is 12 amino acids long. The CDR3 reads CASRLAGDTQYF. The CDR3 DNA reads TGTGCCAGTAGACTAGCGGGAGATACGCAGTATTTT. The variable domain in full, completed from reference TRBV19 and TRBJ2-3, reads DGGITQSPKYLFRKEGQNVTLSCEQNLNHDAMYWYRQDPGQGLRLIYYSQIVNDFQKGDIAEGYSVSREKKESFPLTVTSAQKNPTAFYLCASRLAGDTQYFGPGTRLTVL.

This clonotype was seen many times. The CDR3 is CASSPKASDWSEQFF. CDR3 DNA: TGTGCCAGCAGCCCAAAGGCCTCGGACTGGAGTGAGCAGTTCTTC. The rearrangement links TRBV7-9 to TRBJ2-1; the D gene is possibly TRBD2 (5 bases). Germline CDR1 SEHNR, CDR2 FQNEAQ (reference sequence). The CDR3 runs 15 residues. V was pared by 5 bases and J by 9 bases, with 20 bases between.

This clonotype was recorded many times. V gene TRBV11-3 combines with J gene TRBJ2-1, with D hard to call. The CDR3 sequence is 14 residues long. Trimming stripped 5 bases from V and 7 bases from J, with 15 bases between. The germline V gene encodes CDR1 SGHNT and CDR2 YENEEA. The CDR3 protein is CASSPNGGRNEQFF. CDR3 in DNA: TGTGCCAGCAGCCCTAACGGCGGCAGGAATGAGCAGTTCTTC.

The rearrangement joins TRBV10-2 to TRBJ1-1, with TRBD1 as a possible D gene (5 bases). Trimming took 7 bases from V and 4 from J, leaving 16 bases between them. The CDR3 consists of 14 residues. Germline loops: CDR1 WSHSY, CDR2 SAAADI. The CDR3 nucleotides are TGCGCCAGCAAGGAAGGCAGGGTCGGCACTGAAGCTTTCTTT. This translates into CASKEGRVGTEAFF.

J is TRBJ1-5 and V is TRBV6-5; D is undetermined. Germline CDR1 is MNHEY and CDR2 is SVGAGI. V was cut by 6 bases and J by 4 bases, with 13 bases left in between. The CDR3 has 14 residues. DNA of the CDR3: TGTGCCAGCAGCACGTTACCGGGAAATCAGCCCCAGCATTTT. Protein product: CASSTLPGNQPQHF.

Only a few counts were recorded for this clonotype. This sequence joins TRBV6-2 or TRBV6-3 and TRBJ2-2; D not resolved. V lost 4 bases to trimming and J lost 6 bases, with 0 bases between them. CDR1 and CDR2 (germline): MNHEY, SVGEGT. The CDR3 covers 10 residues. CDR3: CASSSGELFF. The CDR3 nucleotides are TGTGCCAGCAGTTCCGGGGAGCTGTTTTTT.

In its sample, this clonotype was seen many times. The chain carries TRBV5-1 and TRBJ1-1, with 7 bases aligning to TRBD1. This CDR3 is 14 amino acids long. The V gene end was trimmed by 8 bases and the J gene end by 0 bases; junction bases not matched to a gene: 7. In germline, CDR1 is SGHRS, CDR2 YFSETQ. The DNA of the CDR3 is TGCGCCAGTACCGAGGGGGCGTTGAACACTGAAGCTTTCTTT. Protein product: CASTEGALNTEAFF.

There are a few counts of this clonotype. V gene TRBV27 combines with J gene TRBJ2-3, with D unresolved. Germline-derived CDR1 and CDR2 are MNHEY and SMNVEV (reference sequence). The V gene lost 0 bases and the J gene lost 4 bases, with 8 bases spanning the gap. The CDR3 runs 14 residues. As DNA, the CDR3 is TGTGCCAGCAGTTTATCCCTTTCCGCAGATACGCAGTATTTT. This gives the protein CASSLSLSADTQYF.

V and J are TRBV29-1 and TRBJ2-5; D is perhaps TRBD1 (6 bases). The CDR3 is made up of 14 amino acids. V shed 2 bases and J shed 2 bases, with 12 bases lying between them. Per the germline V gene, CDR1 is SQVTM and CDR2 is ANQGSEA. The CDR3 protein is CSVEMRTAQETQYF. Here the CDR3 DNA reads TGCAGCGTTGAAATGAGGACAGCACAAGAGACCCAGTACTTC. The full variable domain, in which reference TRBV29-1 and TRBJ2-5 provide the parts outside the CDR3, is SAVISQKPSRDICQRGTSLTIQCQVDSQVTMMFWYRQQPGQSLTLIATANQGSEATYESGFVIDKFPISRPNLTFSTLTVSNMSPEDSSIYLCSVEMRTAQETQYFGPGTRLLVL.

This clonotype was observed a few times. The V and J genes are TRBV7-9 and TRBJ1-6; 7 bases map to TRBD1. Per the germline V gene, CDR1 is SEHNR and CDR2 is FQNEAQ (reference sequence). Germline trimming cut 8 bases from V and 7 bases from J; bases unmatched to any gene: 8. CDR3 size: 14 residues. CDR3 loop: CASGSRGRNSPLHF. CDR3 coding DNA: TGTGCCAGCGGATCGAGGGGGCGCAATTCACCCCTCCACTTT.

In its sample, this clonotype was seen a few times. The V and J genes are TRBV6-6 and TRBJ1-2; 9 positions match TRBD1. V shed 0 bases and J 4 bases; nucleotides not matched to a gene: 9. Germline lookup yields CDR1 MNHNY and CDR2 SVGAGI (reference sequence). This CDR3 is built from 17 residues. Written as DNA, the CDR3 is TGTGCCAGCAGTTACTCGAGAAACAGGGGGCTTGGCTATGGCTACACCTTC. This translates into CASSYSRNRGLGYGYTF.

This clonotype was seen at least ten times. V usage is TRBV19 and J usage is TRBJ2-1; the match to TRBD1 covers 7 bases. Germline loops: CDR1 LNHDA, CDR2 SQIVND (reference sequence). V shed 5 bases, J shed 8 bases, and the junction held 12 bases outside the gene matches. The CDR3 is 15 amino acids. This chain's CDR3 is CASSPWTGLDDEQFF. CDR3 bases: TGTGCCAGTAGTCCCTGGACAGGCCTGGACGATGAGCAGTTCTTC.